This T cell receptor beta chain was documented in a study of cytomegalovirus exposure and HLA in healthy donors. About the study: Early released data comprised around 79 million unique TCRs from HLA-typed donors. General observations from the study: CMV antigen specificity of three CMV-associated chains was confirmed in vitro. An Asian-associated ancestry cluster reportedly showed fewer N-insertions than the approximately 650-donor mean in a later analysis. HLA-A and HLA-B allele assignments for most subjects were reportedly predicted accurately using TCR beta sequences.

Worth noting for this clone: Its cognate antigen is unknown.

Per the germline V gene, CDR1 is SQVTM and CDR2 is ANQGSEA. The junction had 7 bases not matched to a gene; V was cut back by 6 bases and J by 3 bases. The CDR3 totals 15 residues. It was with 60 Vbeta and 13 Jbeta primers that the PCR ran. The data were produced by immunoSEQ multiplex PCR, yet TCRdb's version contains in-frame clones alone and is incomplete. The sample has over 100,000 clones. The rearrangement links TRBV29-1 to TRBJ2-6; 8 bases are a match to TRBD1. This TCR was sampled from a man aged 18 to 30 in good health and CMV-seronegative. What was sequenced was PBMCs. The DNA for the CDR3 is TGCAGCGTGGCTTCAGGGGGCTTTGGGGCCAACGTCCTGACTTTC. Translating it yields CSVASGGFGANVLTF.